Each of the 4 T cell receptor beta chains below was sequenced from the same sample in a study of control samples from healthy donors and cancer patients. Profiled with immunoSEQ multiplex PCR; TCRdb holds only in-frame clones, not every one. The sample consists of about 140,000 clones, more than 90% of them appearing once. Sequenced material: blood. These receptors were collected from a man aged 25 to 40 in good health.

V gene TRBV7-9 combines with J gene TRBJ2-1; D is unresolved. The CDR3 has 13 amino acids. Trimming took 0 bases from V and 7 from J, leaving 7 bases between them. CDR1 and CDR2 (germline): SEHNR, FQNEAQ (reference sequence). The CDR3 spells CASSLAHWNEQFF. DNA of the CDR3: TGTGCCAGCAGCTTAGCGCACTGGAATGAGCAGTTCTTC.

The chain recombines TRBV6-1 with TRBJ2-6; D is unclear. The germline CDR1 and CDR2 sequences are MNHNS and SASEGT. Trimming took 0 bases from V and 1 from J, leaving 4 bases between them. The CDR3 covers 15 residues. CDR3 bases: TGTGCCAGCAGTGAAGCAGAATCTGGGGCCAACGTCCTGACTTTC. It is translated as CASSEAESGANVLTF.

This clone was recorded only once. This chain links TRBV27 with TRBJ1-2, with a weak D call TRBD1 (6 bases). The CDR3 sequence is 14 residues long. Germline CDR1 and CDR2: MNHEY and SMNVEV (reference sequence). V shed 3 bases and J shed 6 bases, with 14 bases lying between them. The CDR3 reads CASSFRGGWDGYTF. CDR3 in DNA: TGTGCCAGCAGTTTTCGTGGGGGCTGGGATGGCTACACCTTC.

This clone was recorded once. The CDR3 DNA sequence: TGTGCCAGCAGTTCCTGGACAGGGGTTGGAAATTCACCCCTCCACTTT. This gives the protein CASSSWTGVGNSPLHF. The V call is TRBV28, the J call TRBJ1-6; 9 bases line up with TRBD1. The CDR3 is 16 residues long. The germline gives CDR1 MDHEN, CDR2 SYDVKM. V dropped 4 bases and J dropped 7; count of bases not matched to a gene: 8.